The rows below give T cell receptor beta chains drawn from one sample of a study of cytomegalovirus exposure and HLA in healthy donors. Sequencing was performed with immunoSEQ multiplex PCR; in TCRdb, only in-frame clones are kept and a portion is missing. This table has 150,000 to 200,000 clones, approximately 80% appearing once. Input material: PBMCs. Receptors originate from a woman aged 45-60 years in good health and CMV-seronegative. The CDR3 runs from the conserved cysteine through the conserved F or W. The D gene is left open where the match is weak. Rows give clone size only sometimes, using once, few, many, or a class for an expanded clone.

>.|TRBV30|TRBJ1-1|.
CAWRGGTGHPVTEAFF
TGTGCCTGGAGAGGCGGTACAGGACACCCCGTTACCGAAGCTTTCTTT
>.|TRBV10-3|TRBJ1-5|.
CAISGVGNQPQHF
TGTGCCATTTCAGGGGTGGGCAATCAGCCCCAGCATTTT
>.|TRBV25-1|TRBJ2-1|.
CASSEQGRLPFF
TGTGCCAGCAGTGAACAGGGCAGGTTGCCGTTCTTC
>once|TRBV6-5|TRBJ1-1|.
CASSYSKRMNTEAFF
TGTGCCAGCAGTTACTCGAAGAGGATGAACACTGAAGCTTTCTTT
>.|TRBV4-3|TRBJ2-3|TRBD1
CASSQDRGQGSDTQYF
TGCGCCAGCAGCCAAGACAGGGGACAGGGATCCGATACGCAGTATTTT
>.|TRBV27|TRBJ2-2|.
CASSLSHTRGNGELFF
TGTGCCAGCAGTTTATCCCATACCCGGGGGAACGGGGAGCTGTTTTTT
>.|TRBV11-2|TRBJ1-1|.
CASSLRGMNTEAFF
TGTGCCAGCAGCTTGCGGGGAATGAACACTGAAGCTTTCTTT
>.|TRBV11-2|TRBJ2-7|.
CASSNGQTSYEQYF
TGTGCCAGCAGCAACGGACAGACATCCTACGAGCAGTACTTC
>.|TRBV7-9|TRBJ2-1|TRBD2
CSSSLAGGSSYNEQFF
TGTTCCAGCAGCTTAGCCGGCGGGAGCTCCTACAATGAGCAGTTCTTC
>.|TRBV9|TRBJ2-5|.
CASSVGGETQYF
TGTGCCAGCAGCGTAGGAGGAGAGACCCAGTACTTC
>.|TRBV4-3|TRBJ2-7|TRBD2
CASSQVSGAAYEQYF
TGCGCCAGCAGCCAAGTCAGCGGGGCCGCCTACGAGCAGTACTTC
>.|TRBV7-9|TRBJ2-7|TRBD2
CASSLGGTSLF
TGTGCCAGCAGCTTGGGGGGGACTAGTCTTTTC
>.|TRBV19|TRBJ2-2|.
CASSIAAQRGSGGELFF
TGTGCCAGTAGTATAGCGGCTCAAAGGGGGTCGGGCGGGGAGCTGTTTTTT
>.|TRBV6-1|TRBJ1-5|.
CASSVGVWNQPQHF
TGTGCCAGCAGTGTCGGGGTATGGAATCAGCCCCAGCATTTT
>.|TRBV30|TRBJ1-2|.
CAWSVRGGGYGYTF
TGTGCCTGGAGTGTACGGGGTGGCGGCTATGGCTACACCTTC
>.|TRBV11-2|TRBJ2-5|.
CASTLGQPETQYF
TGTGCCAGCACCCTTGGGCAGCCGGAGACCCAGTACTTC
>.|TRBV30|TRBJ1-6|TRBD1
CAWRPPGQINSPLHF
TGTGCCTGGAGACCGCCGGGACAGATAAATTCACCCCTCCACTTT
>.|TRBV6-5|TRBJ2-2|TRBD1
CASKGQGYTGELFF
TGTGCCAGCAAAGGACAGGGATACACCGGGGAGCTGTTTTTT
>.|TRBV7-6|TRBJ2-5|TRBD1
CASSNPGQGPPDF
TGTGCCAGCAGCAATCCGGGACAGGGGCCCCCGGACTTC
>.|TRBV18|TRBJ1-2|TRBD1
CASSGQGDDGYTF
TGTGCCAGCTCAGGACAGGGGGATGATGGCTACACCTTC
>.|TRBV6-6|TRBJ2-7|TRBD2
CASRSTSGLPYEQYF
TGTGCCAGCAGATCGACTAGCGGCTTACCCTACGAGCAGTACTTC
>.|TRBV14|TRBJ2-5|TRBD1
CASSNTGVETQYF
TGTGCCAGCAGCAACACAGGGGTTGAGACCCAGTACTTC
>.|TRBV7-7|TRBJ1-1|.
CASSPLPTVNTEAFF
TGTGCTAGCAGCCCCCTCCCTACAGTGAACACTGAAGCTTTCTTT
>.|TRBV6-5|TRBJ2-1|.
CASSSISGPTKNEQFF
TGTGCCAGCAGTTCCATCAGCGGCCCGACAAAGAATGAGCAGTTCTTC
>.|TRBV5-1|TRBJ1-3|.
CASSEPGIQSGNTIYF
TGCGCCAGCAGCGAACCCGGGATCCAATCTGGAAACACCATATATTTT
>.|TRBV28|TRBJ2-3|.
CASSFLRDTQYF
TGTGCCAGCAGTTTTTTGCGGGATACGCAGTATTTT
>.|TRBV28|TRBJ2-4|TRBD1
CASSPTGVGTKNIQYF
TGTGCCAGCAGTCCAACAGGGGTAGGGACCAAAAACATTCAGTACTTC
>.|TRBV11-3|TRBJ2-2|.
CASSFGSGDTGELFF
TGTGCCAGCAGCTTCGGATCAGGGGACACCGGGGAGCTGTTTTTT
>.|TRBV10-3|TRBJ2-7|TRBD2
CAITGGGGYYEQYF
TGTGCCATCACTGGCGGGGGGGGATACTACGAGCAGTACTTC